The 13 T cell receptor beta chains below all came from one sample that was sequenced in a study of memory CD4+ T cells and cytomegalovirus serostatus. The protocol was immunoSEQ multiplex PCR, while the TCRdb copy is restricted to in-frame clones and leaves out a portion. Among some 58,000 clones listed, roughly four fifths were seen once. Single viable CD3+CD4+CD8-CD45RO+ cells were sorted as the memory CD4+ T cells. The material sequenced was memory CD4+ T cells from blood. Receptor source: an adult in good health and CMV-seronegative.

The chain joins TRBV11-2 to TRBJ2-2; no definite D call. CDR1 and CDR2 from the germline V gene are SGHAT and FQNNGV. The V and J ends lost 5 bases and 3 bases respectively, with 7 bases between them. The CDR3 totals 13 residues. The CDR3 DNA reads TGTGCCAGCAGCGCCCCCCACACCGGGGAGCTGTTTTTT. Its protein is CASSAPHTGELFF.

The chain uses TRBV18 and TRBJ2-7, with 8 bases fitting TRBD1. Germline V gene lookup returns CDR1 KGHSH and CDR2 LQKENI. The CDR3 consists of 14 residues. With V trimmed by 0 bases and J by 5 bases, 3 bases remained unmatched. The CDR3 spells CASSPPRGQNEQYF. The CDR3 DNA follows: TGTGCCAGCTCACCACCCAGGGGGCAGAACGAGCAGTACTTC. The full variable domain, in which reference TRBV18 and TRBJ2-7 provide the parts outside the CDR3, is NAGVMQNPRHLVRRRGQEARLRCSPMKGHSHVYWYRQLPEEGLKFMVYLQKENIIDESGMPKERFSAEFPKEGPSILRIQQVVRGDSAAYFCASSPPRGQNEQYFGPGTRLTVT.

The CDR3 region is CASSHRGAKQYF. In DNA, the CDR3 is TGTGCCAGCAGCCACCGAGGGGCTAAGCAGTACTTC. The rearrangement joins TRBV14 to TRBJ2-7; D is possibly TRBD1 or TRBD2 (5 bases each). Looked up from germline, CDR1 is SGHDN and CDR2 is FVKESK. The CDR3 spans 12 residues. Trimming cost V 3 bases and J 8 bases, with 11 bases left between them.

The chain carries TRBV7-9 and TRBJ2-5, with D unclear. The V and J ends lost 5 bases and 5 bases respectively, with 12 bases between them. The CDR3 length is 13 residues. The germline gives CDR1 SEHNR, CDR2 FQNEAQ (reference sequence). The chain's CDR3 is CASSGTGRETQYF. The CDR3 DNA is TGTGCCAGCAGCGGAACCGGCCGGGAGACCCAGTACTTC. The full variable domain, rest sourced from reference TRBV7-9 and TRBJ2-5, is DTGVSQNPRHKITKRGQNVTFRCDPISEHNRLYWYRQTLGQGPEFLTYFQNEAQLEKSRLLSDRFSAERPKGSFSTLEIQRTEQGDSAMYLCASSGTGRETQYFGPGTRLLVL.

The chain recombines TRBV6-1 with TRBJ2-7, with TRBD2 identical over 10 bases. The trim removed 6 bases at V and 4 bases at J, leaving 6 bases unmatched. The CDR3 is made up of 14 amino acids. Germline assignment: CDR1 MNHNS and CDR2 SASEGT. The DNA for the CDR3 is TGTGCCAGCAGAGCCGGGACTAGCGTTTACGAGCAGTACTTC. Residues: CASRAGTSVYEQYF.

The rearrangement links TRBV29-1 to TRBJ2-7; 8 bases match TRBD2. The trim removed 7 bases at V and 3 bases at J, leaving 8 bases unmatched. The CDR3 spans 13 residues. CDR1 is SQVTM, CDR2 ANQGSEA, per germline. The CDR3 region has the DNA TGCAGCGCGGGCGGGACTAGGAGCTACGAGCAGTACTTC. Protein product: CSAGGTRSYEQYF.

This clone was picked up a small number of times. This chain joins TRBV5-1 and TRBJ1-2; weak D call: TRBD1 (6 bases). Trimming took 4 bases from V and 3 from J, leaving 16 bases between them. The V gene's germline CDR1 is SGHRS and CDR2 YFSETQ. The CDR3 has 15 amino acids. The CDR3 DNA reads TGCGCCAGCAGCCCGGGGGCCGGGATGGACTATGGCTACACCTTC. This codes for CASSPGAGMDYGYTF.

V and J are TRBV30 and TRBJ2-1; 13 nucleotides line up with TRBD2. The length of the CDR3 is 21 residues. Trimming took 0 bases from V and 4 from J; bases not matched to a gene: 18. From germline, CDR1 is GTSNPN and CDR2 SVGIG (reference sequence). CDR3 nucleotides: TGTGCCTGGAGTGTATCCTCCAGGTTCCCCGGGACTAGCGGGGCTTACAATGAGCAGTTCTTC. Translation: CAWSVSSRFPGTSGAYNEQFF.

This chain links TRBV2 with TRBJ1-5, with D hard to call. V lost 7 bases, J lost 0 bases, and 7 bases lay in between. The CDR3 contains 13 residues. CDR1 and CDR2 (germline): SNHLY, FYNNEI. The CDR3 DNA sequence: TGTGCCAGCATCGGGGATAGCAATCAGCCCCAGCATTTT. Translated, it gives CASIGDSNQPQHF.

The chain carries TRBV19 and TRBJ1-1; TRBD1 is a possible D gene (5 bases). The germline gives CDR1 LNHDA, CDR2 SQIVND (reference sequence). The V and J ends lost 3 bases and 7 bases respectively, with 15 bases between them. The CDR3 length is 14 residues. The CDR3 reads CASSISGWGSEAFF. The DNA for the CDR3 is TGTGCCAGTAGTATTTCAGGGTGGGGCAGTGAAGCTTTCTTT. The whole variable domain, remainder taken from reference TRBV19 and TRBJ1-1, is DGGITQSPKYLFRKEGQNVTLSCEQNLNHDAMYWYRQDPGQGLRLIYYSQIVNDFQKGDIAEGYSVSREKKESFPLTVTSAQKNPTAFYLCASSISGWGSEAFFGQGTRLTVV.

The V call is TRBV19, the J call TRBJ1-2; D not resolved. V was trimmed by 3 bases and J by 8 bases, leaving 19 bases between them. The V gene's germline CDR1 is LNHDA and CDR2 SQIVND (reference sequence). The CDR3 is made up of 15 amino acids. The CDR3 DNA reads TGTGCCAGTAGTATTACCCCCCCATGGGCCTCCGGCTACACCTTC. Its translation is CASSITPPWASGYTF.

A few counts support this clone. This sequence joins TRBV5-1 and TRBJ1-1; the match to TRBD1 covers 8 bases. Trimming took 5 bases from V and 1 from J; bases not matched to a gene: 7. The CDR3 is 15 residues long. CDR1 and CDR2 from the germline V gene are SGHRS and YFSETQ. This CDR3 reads CASRTGTGRNTEAFF. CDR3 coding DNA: TGCGCCAGCAGAACGGGGACAGGCAGGAACACTGAAGCTTTCTTT.

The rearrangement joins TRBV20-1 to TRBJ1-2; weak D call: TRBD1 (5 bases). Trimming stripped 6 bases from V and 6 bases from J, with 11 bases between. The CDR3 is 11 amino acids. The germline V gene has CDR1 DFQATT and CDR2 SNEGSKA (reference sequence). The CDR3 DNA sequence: TGCAGTGCCACAGGTGGAAATGGCTACACCTTC. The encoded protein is CSATGGNGYTF.